Sequencing of this TCR beta chain was carried out in a study of blood T cell repertoires in COVID-19. This CDR3 region has 15 residues. The V and J ends lost 5 bases and 2 bases, in that order; junction bases with no gene match: 9. CDR1 is SEHNR and CDR2 is FQNEAQ in the germline V gene (reference sequence). The authors' processing: Reference gene primer amplification gave nucleated cell count estimates. Here immunoSEQ multiplex PCR was the method, and the copy in TCRdb shows in-frame clones only, minus some. V, J and clone size are taken as reported in that table, and D and trimming were inferred from the DNA itself. The data show about 280,000 clones, roughly 85% seen once.

The receptor was isolated from a woman in her fifties or sixties who had recovered from COVID-19. Specimen: PBMCs or T cells enriched from blood (not recorded which). The chain combines TRBV7-9 with TRBJ2-7; TRBD1 aligns across 7 bases. The DNA for the CDR3 is TGTGCCAGCAGCACGGTTCAGGGGGTGACCTACGAGCAGTACTTC. Its protein product is CASSTVQGVTYEQYF.